The 27 T cell receptor gamma chains reported below all come from one sample, sequenced in a study of human gamma delta and Vdelta1 T cells (dated by TCRdb to between 2017 and 2018). To prepare the library, PCR was applied. Sequencing relied on an Illumina MiSeq. TCRdb reprocessed the public data with the CATT caller; entries with the same nucleotide sequence were combined afterwards. The sample data list over 7,500 gamma-chain clones, and around 45% of these were observed just once. 2.5% of the sample rests with the top ten. No antigen has been identified for these receptors. The specimen sequenced was Vdelta1 gamma-delta T cells from blood grown in culture (DOT cells). The sample's cell subset or site label is to be understood as: Delta One T cells, in vitro expanded/differentiated Vd1+ gamma-delta T cells. Every receptor here comes from a human donor in good health.

This clone has only a few counts. The V call is TRGV4, the J call TRGJ1 or TRGJ2. The CDR3 is 13 amino acids. Germline V gene lookup returns CDR1 EGSTGY and CDR2 YDSYTSSV. The V and J ends lost 0 bases and 7 bases, in that order; junction bases with no gene match: 6. CDR3 coding DNA: TGTGCCACCTGGGATGGGTTTTTGTATAAGAAACTCTTT. Residues: CATWDGFLYKKLF.

This clone showed up just a few times. The V call is TRGV9, the J call TRGJ1 or TRGJ2. J gave up 7 bases and V 0 bases, and 3 bases lay outside the gene matches. CDR1 and CDR2 from the germline V gene are GITISATS and ISYDGTV (reference sequence). The CDR3 length is 12 residues. CDR3 sequence (DNA): TGTGCCTTGTGGGAGGTGGGGTATAAGAAACTCTTT. This codes for CALWEVGYKKLF.

As to this clone: This specimen includes other DNA sequences encoding the same CDR3. The chain uses TRGV9 and TRGJP. Trimming took 1 base from V and 4 from J; bases not matched to a gene: 4. CDR3 length equals 17 residues. CDR1 and CDR2 (germline): GITISATS, ISYDGTV (reference sequence). CDR3 coding DNA: TGTGCCTTGTGGGAGGTACGACAAGAGTTGGGCAAAAAAATCAAGGTATTT. Its translation: CALWEVRQELGKKIKVF.

This clone was seen a few times. The J gene is TRGJ1 or TRGJ2, the V gene TRGV9. The length of the CDR3 is 11 residues. Per germline, CDR1 GITISATS and CDR2 ISYDGTV (reference sequence). V shed 0 bases and J 12 bases; nucleotides not matched to a gene: 5. The CDR3 bases are TGTGCCTTGTGGGAGGTGTTTAGGAAACTCTTT. Residues: CALWEVFRKLF.

In this sample, this clone turned up a few times. The rearrangement joins TRGV9 to TRGJ1 or TRGJ2. The ends lost 4 bases at V and 0 bases at J; junction bases unmatched: 3. The CDR3 length is 13 residues. The germline V gene encodes CDR1 GITISATS and CDR2 ISYDGTV (reference sequence). The DNA for the CDR3 is TGTGCCTTGTGGGACGGGAATTATTATAAGAAACTCTTT. This codes for CALWDGNYYKKLF.

This sequence joins TRGV4 and TRGJ1 or TRGJ2. CDR3 size: 11 residues. The ends lost 2 bases at V and 10 bases at J; junction bases unmatched: 5. Germline V gene lookup returns CDR1 EGSTGY and CDR2 YDSYTSSV. In DNA, the CDR3 is TGTGCCACCTGGGATGTAAGCAAGAAACTCTTT. It specifies CATWDVSKKLF.

The J gene is TRGJ1 or TRGJ2, the V gene TRGV4. Germline V gives CDR1 EGSTGY, CDR2 YDSYTSSV. Trimming at V came to 0 bases and at J to 7 bases, leaving 6 bases not matched to a gene. This CDR3 has 13 residues. The CDR3 sequence: CATWDGPRYKKLF. The CDR3 coding sequence is TGTGCCACCTGGGATGGGCCGCGGTATAAGAAACTCTTT.

The V gene is TRGV8, the J gene TRGJ1 or TRGJ2. The CDR3 runs to 12 residues. V trimming: 3 bases; J trimming: 4 bases; junction bases outside the gene matches: 3. Looked up from germline, CDR1 is VENAVY and CDR2 is YDSYNSRV. The CDR3 loop reads CATWDQYYKKLF. The DNA of the CDR3 is TGTGCCACCTGGGATCAATATTATAAGAAACTCTTT.

The rearrangement joins TRGV5 to TRGJ1 or TRGJ2. J gave up 2 bases and V 0 bases, and 7 bases lay outside the gene matches. The germline gives CDR1 VINAFY, CDR2 YDVSNSKD. The CDR3 has 15 amino acids. The CDR3 nucleotides are TGTGCCACCTGGGACAGGCCGCCGCATTATTATAAGAAACTCTTT. As protein: CATWDRPPHYYKKLF.

As to this clone: Other nucleotide sequences in the sample specify the same CDR3. V gene TRGV5 combines with J gene TRGJ1 or TRGJ2. Germline loops: CDR1 VINAFY, CDR2 YDVSNSKD. J was trimmed by 7 bases and V by 0 bases; bases with no gene match: 3. This CDR3 region has 12 residues. The chain's CDR3 is CATWDRPYKKLF. Written as DNA, the CDR3 is TGTGCCACCTGGGACAGGCCATATAAGAAACTCTTT.

This chain connects TRGV8 to TRGJP1. There are 17 residues in the CDR3. J lost 3 bases, V lost 1 base, and 11 bases had no gene match. Germline CDR1 VENAVY, CDR2 YDSYNSRV. The DNA of the CDR3 is TGTGCCACCTGGGATAGATTAGTTCGTGCCACTGGTTGGTTCAAGATATTT. It specifies CATWDRLVRATGWFKIF.

The V call is TRGV9, the J call TRGJ1 or TRGJ2. This CDR3 is built from 15 residues. Germline V gene data show CDR1 as GITISATS and CDR2 as ISYDGTV (reference sequence). V gave up 2 bases and J gave up 3 bases; unmatched junction bases: 10. CDR3 sequence (DNA): TGTGCCTTGTGGGAGGCCCATTGCCTTTATTATAAGAAACTCTTT. Amino acids: CALWEAHCLYYKKLF.

This clone was seen only once. This sample includes further DNA sequences coding for the same CDR3. The V gene is TRGV9, the J gene TRGJ1 or TRGJ2. Looked up from germline, CDR1 is GITISATS and CDR2 is ISYDGTV (reference sequence). This CDR3 comprises 13 residues. V trimming: 3 bases; J trimming: 1 base; junction bases outside the gene matches: 3. CDR3 DNA: TGTGCCTTGTGGGAGACTAATTATTATAAGAAACTCTTT. This sequence encodes CALWETNYYKKLF.

With regard to this clone: This sample also contains other DNA sequences that code for the same CDR3. The chain recombines TRGV2 with TRGJ1 or TRGJ2. This CDR3 has 14 residues. The germline V gene encodes CDR1 EGSNGY and CDR2 YDSYNSKV. V lost 1 base, J lost 2 bases, and 5 bases stayed unmatched. The CDR3 DNA reads TGTGCCACCTGGGACGGACCAGATTATTATAAGAAACTCTTT. Its protein is CATWDGPDYYKKLF.

The rearrangement uses TRGV5 and TRGJ1 or TRGJ2. This CDR3 spans 14 amino acids. The germline V gene encodes CDR1 VINAFY and CDR2 YDVSNSKD. V shed 12 bases, J shed 5 bases, and the junction held 19 bases outside the gene matches. The CDR3 sequence is CAAFAPALDYKKLF. CDR3 nucleotide sequence: TGTGCCGCCTTTGCCCCCGCCTTAGATTATAAGAAACTCTTT.

This clone has a handful of counts. The V and J genes are TRGV9 and TRGJ1 or TRGJ2. Germline loops: CDR1 GITISATS, CDR2 ISYDGTV (reference sequence). The V segment lost 2 bases and the J segment 6 bases; nucleotides outside the gene matches: 7. The CDR3 sequence is 13 residues long. The CDR3 bases are TGTGCCTTGTGGGAGGCCCAGCTTTATAAGAAACTCTTT. It yields the protein CALWEAQLYKKLF.

V and J are TRGV2 and TRGJ1 or TRGJ2. Germline values: CDR1 EGSNGY, CDR2 YDSYNSKV. V trimming: 0 bases; J trimming: 12 bases; junction bases outside the gene matches: 5. This CDR3 contains 11 residues. The DNA for the CDR3 is TGTGCCACCTGGGACGGGCAGGGGAAACTCTTT. Amino acid sequence: CATWDGQGKLF.

The rearrangement uses TRGV9 and TRGJ1 or TRGJ2. The germline gives CDR1 GITISATS, CDR2 ISYDGTV (reference sequence). The CDR3 length is 13 residues. V shed 4 bases and J 4 bases; nucleotides not matched to a gene: 7. The CDR3 sequence: CALWDRMYYKKLF. CDR3 coding DNA: TGTGCCTTGTGGGACCGCATGTATTATAAGAAACTCTTT.

This clone appeared a few times. V usage is TRGV2 and J usage is TRGJ1 or TRGJ2. With V trimmed by 0 bases and J by 7 bases, 9 bases remained unmatched. The CDR3 length is 14 residues. The germline CDR1 and CDR2 sequences are EGSNGY and YDSYNSKV. The CDR3 reads CATWDGPGRYKKLF. The CDR3 coding sequence is TGTGCCACCTGGGACGGGCCGGGAAGATATAAGAAACTCTTT.

The chain links TRGV4 to TRGJP2. Germline values: CDR1 EGSTGY, CDR2 YDSYTSSV. The CDR3 covers 16 residues. V shed 5 bases and J 0 bases; nucleotides not matched to a gene: 9. As DNA, the CDR3 is TGTGCCACCTGGGTCCGAAATAATAGTAGTGATTGGATCAAGACGTTT. It encodes CATWVRNNSSDWIKTF.

This clone is labeled medium-sized. The chain carries TRGV9 and TRGJ1 or TRGJ2. V was pared by 0 bases and J by 7 bases, with 3 bases of the junction left unmatched. The CDR3 is made up of 12 amino acids. The germline CDR1 and CDR2 sequences are GITISATS and ISYDGTV (reference sequence). CDR3 sequence reads: CALWEVQYKKLF. CDR3 DNA: TGTGCCTTGTGGGAGGTGCAATATAAGAAACTCTTT.

This chain uses TRGV8 with TRGJP2. Germline assignment: CDR1 VENAVY and CDR2 YDSYNSRV. V lost 9 bases, J lost 9 bases, and 10 bases stayed unmatched. The CDR3 is 12 residues long. The CDR3 DNA reads TGTGCCACCGCGATATTTTATTGGATCAAGACGTTT. Protein sequence: CATAIFYWIKTF.

This clone was observed a few times. The chain employs TRGV5 and TRGJ1 or TRGJ2. Germline lookup yields CDR1 VINAFY and CDR2 YDVSNSKD. CDR3 length equals 10 residues. Trimming removed 3 bases from V and 11 bases from J; junction bases left unmatched: 4. The CDR3 region is CATWDQEKLF. CDR3 nucleotides: TGTGCCACCTGGGACCAAGAGAAACTCTTT.

This clone appeared a few times. This sequence joins TRGV4 and TRGJP2. Germline-derived CDR1 and CDR2 are EGSTGY and YDSYTSSV. V dropped 5 bases and J dropped 0; count of bases not matched to a gene: 3. This CDR3 comprises 14 residues. The CDR3 is CATWVNSSDWIKTF. DNA for the CDR3: TGTGCCACCTGGGTAAATAGTAGTGATTGGATCAAGACGTTT.

This clone was found once. This chain uses TRGV8 with TRGJ1 or TRGJ2. V lost 2 bases to trimming and J lost 5 bases; unmatched junction nucleotides: 3. CDR1 and CDR2 from the germline V gene are VENAVY and YDSYNSRV. The CDR3 has 12 residues. CDR3 in DNA: TGTGCCACCTGGGATAAGAATTATAAGAAACTCTTT. This translates into CATWDKNYKKLF.

This clone was seen a few times. V is TRGV8 and J is TRGJP2. Trimming cost V 5 bases and J 6 bases; bases outside gene matches: 3. The CDR3 is 12 residues long. The germline gives CDR1 VENAVY, CDR2 YDSYNSRV. CDR3 DNA sequence: TGTGCCACCTGGGGGCGTGATTGGATCAAGACGTTT. As protein: CATWGRDWIKTF.

With regard to this clone: At one end, the junction sequence differs from germline, possibly due to a read error. The chain uses TRGV9 and TRGJ1 or TRGJ2. Germline loops: CDR1 GITISATS, CDR2 ISYDGTV (reference sequence). The CDR3 runs to 13 residues. The CDR3 reads CALWEDNYYKKLF. Written as DNA, the CDR3 is TGTGCATTGTGGGAGGATAATTATTATAAGAAACTCTTT.